The rows below give T cell receptor beta chains drawn from one sample of a study of neurological immune-mediated disorders. TCRdb processed the 5' RACE reads anew with MiXCR; each CDR3 protein has one entry. This table holds tens of thousands of distinct CDR3 sequences, over 9% found once. The sequenced material came from PBMCs. The receptors were gathered from a woman in her 30s with HTLV-1-associated myelopathy (HAM/TSP). CDR3s include the opening cysteine and the closing phenylalanine or tryptophan. D genes are given only for firm matches. The size entry is marked missing in some rows and otherwise reads once, few, many or a size class.

>TRBD1|many|TRBV10-3|TRBJ1-2
CAISGNLPGQGGSNYGYTF
TGTGCCATCAGTGGAAACTTACCGGGACAGGGGGGATCTAACTATGGCTACACCTTC
>-|many|TRBV5-1|TRBJ2-1
CASSLVRSSYNEQFF
TGCGCCAGCAGCTTGGTGAGAAGCTCCTACAATGAGCAGTTCTTC
>-|-|TRBV5-5|TRBJ1-5
CASSFGQSNQTQHF
TGTGCCAGCAGCTTTGGGCAGTCAAATCAGACCCAGCATTTT
>TRBD2|many|TRBV7-6|TRBJ2-7
CASSPDGAGGGYEQYF
TGTGCCAGCAGCCCAGACGGGGCGGGGGGAGGCTACGAGCAGTACTTC
>-|many|TRBV20-1|TRBJ1-1
CSARKGTMNTEAFF
TGCAGTGCTAGAAAGGGGACAATGAACACTGAAGCTTTCTTT
>-|many|TRBV20-1|TRBJ1-1
CSAQAGTHQAFF
TGCAGTGCCCAAGCCGGGACACATCAAGCTTTCTTT
>TRBD1|many|TRBV6-1|TRBJ2-7
CASRSTGDSYEQYF
TGTGCCAGCAGAAGCACAGGGGATTCCTACGAGCAGTACTTC
>TRBD1|many|TRBV20-1|TRBJ1-4
CSARATGVWEKLFF
TGCAGTGCTAGAGCTACAGGGGTCTGGGAAAAACTGTTTTTT
>TRBD1|many|TRBV11-2|TRBJ1-2
CASSLGQGSGYTF
TGTGCCAGCAGCCTGGGACAGGGAAGTGGCTACACCTTC
>TRBD1|many|TRBV30|TRBJ1-2
CAGDRGDSGYTF
TGTGCCGGAGACAGGGGTGACTCTGGCTACACCTTC
>TRBD2|many|TRBV4-2|TRBJ2-2
CASSQEGLAGGTGELFF
TGTGCCAGCAGCCAAGAGGGACTAGCGGGGGGGACCGGGGAGCTGTTTTTT
>TRBD1|many|TRBV7-9|TRBJ2-1
CASSRLIAGGNEQFF
TGTGCCAGCAGCCGACTTATTGCAGGGGGCAATGAGCAGTTCTTC
>TRBD2|many|TRBV5-5|TRBJ2-3
CASSPAGGGLESDTQYF
TGTGCCAGCAGCCCTGCCGGGGGGGGGCTTGAGTCAGATACGCAGTATTTT
>-|many|TRBV6-4|TRBJ2-2
CASSEEGTNTGELFF
TGTGCCAGCAGTGAAGAGGGGACGAACACCGGGGAGCTGTTTTTT
>-|many|TRBV3-1|TRBJ2-1
CASSQNGVWQFF
TGTGCCAGCAGCCAGAACGGGGTTTGGCAGTTCTTC
>TRBD2|many|TRBV24-1|TRBJ2-3
CATSDPGAGDTDTQYF
TGTGCCACCAGTGATCCCGGAGCGGGAGACACAGATACGCAGTATTTT
>-|many|TRBV7-9|TRBJ1-5
CASSLPGQPQHF
TGTGCCAGCAGCTTACCCGGACAGCCCCAGCATTTT
>-|many|TRBV5-1|TRBJ1-1
CASSSRDTSNTEAFF
TGCGCCAGCAGCTCAAGGGACACATCGAACACTGAAGCTTTCTTT
>-|many|TRBV20-1|TRBJ2-3
CSVTGTASNTQYF
TGCAGTGTAACCGGGACTGCCTCGAATACGCAGTATTTT
>-|many|TRBV5-1|TRBJ2-3
CASSLVGRGITDTQYF
TGCGCCAGCAGCTTGGTGGGCCGGGGGATCACAGATACGCAGTATTTT
>TRBD1|few|TRBV20-1|TRBJ1-1
CSARWQGDEDFF
TGCAGTGCTAGATGGCAGGGGGATGAAGATTTCTTT
>TRBD2|many|TRBV5-1|TRBJ2-1
CASSPILFGGGHNEQFF
TGCGCCAGCAGCCCCATCCTCTTTGGCGGGGGGCACAATGAGCAGTTCTTC
>-|-|TRBV7-9|TRBJ2-3
CASSYWGASTDTQYF
TGTGCCAGCAGCTACTGGGGAGCTAGCACAGATACGCAGTATTTT
>TRBD1|few|TRBV20-1|TRBJ1-3
CSARAQTGSGSGNTIYF
TGCAGTGCTAGAGCTCAGACAGGGTCGGGGTCTGGAAACACCATATATTTT
>TRBD2|many|TRBV12-3/TRBV12-4|TRBJ2-1
CASRPTSGGANEQFF
TGTGCCAGCAGACCTACTAGCGGGGGGGCCAATGAGCAGTTCTTC
>-|many|TRBV20-1|TRBJ1-5
CSVVGAANQPQHF
TGCAGTGTCGTCGGGGCAGCTAATCAGCCCCAGCATTTT
>-|many|TRBV10-2|TRBJ1-6
CASSESGRGRGSPLHF
TGCGCCAGCAGTGAGAGCGGCAGGGGTAGAGGATCACCCCTCCACTTT
>TRBD2|many|TRBV7-2|TRBJ2-7
CASSPGTSVNEQYF
TGTGCCAGCAGCCCCGGGACTAGCGTTAACGAGCAGTACTTC
>TRBD1|many|TRBV4-2|TRBJ2-5
CASSQDFKGAKETQYF
TGTGCCAGCAGCCAAGATTTTAAGGGGGCTAAAGAGACCCAGTACTTC
>-|medium-sized|TRBV3-1|TRBJ1-1
CASSPASNTEAFF
TGTGCCAGCAGCCCGGCCTCGAACACTGAAGCTTTCTTT
>TRBD2|many|TRBV20-1|TRBJ2-3
CSARDGLAGVRHTQYF
TGCAGTGCTAGAGATGGGCTAGCGGGGGTTAGACATACGCAGTATTTT
>-|many|TRBV4-2|TRBJ2-7
CASSQDSYEQYF
TGTGCCAGCAGCCAAGACTCCTACGAGCAGTACTTC
>TRBD2|-|TRBV10-2|TRBJ2-1
CASTGGGTGEDEQFF
TGCGCCAGCACCGGGGGGGGGACTGGGGAGGATGAGCAGTTCTTC
>TRBD1|many|TRBV20-1|TRBJ2-5
CSARETGGETQYF
TGCAGTGCTAGAGAAACAGGGGGGGAGACCCAGTACTTC
>-|many|TRBV20-1|TRBJ1-2
CSARAGITKREVPGYTF
TGCAGTGCTAGAGCCGGTATCACGAAGCGTGAGGTGCCTGGCTACACCTTC
>-|many|TRBV3-1|TRBJ1-1
CASSHRQSLNTEAFF
TGTGCCAGCAGCCACCGACAGTCCTTGAACACTGAAGCTTTCTTT
>-|many|TRBV3-1|TRBJ1-2
CASSQVKGSGYTF
TGTGCCAGCAGCCAAGTTAAAGGCAGCGGCTACACCTTC
>-|many|TRBV27|TRBJ1-5
CASSLSQRAQPQHF
TGTGCCAGCAGTTTATCGCAAAGAGCTCAGCCCCAGCATTTT
>-|few|TRBV30|TRBJ1-3
CAWSRQISGNTIYF
TGTGCCTGGAGCCGACAGATCTCTGGAAACACCATATATTTT
>-|many|TRBV7-2|TRBJ1-6
CASSLAAAGNSPLHF
TGTGCCAGCAGCTTAGCGGCAGCTGGGAATTCACCCCTCCACTTT
>-|many|TRBV5-1|TRBJ1-1
CASSQGGPYTEAFF
TGCGCCAGCAGCCAAGGGGGGCCCTACACTGAAGCTTTCTTT
>-|many|TRBV11-2|TRBJ1-4
CASSSLKRAAKLFF
TGTGCCAGCAGCTCTTTAAAGCGGGCGGCCAAACTGTTTTTT
>-|many|TRBV6-6|TRBJ1-5
CASRGAGSGVQPQHF
TGTGCCAGCAGAGGGGCAGGATCGGGAGTTCAGCCCCAGCATTTT